This T cell receptor (beta chain) was sequenced in a study of early T cells in non-severe SARS-CoV-2 infection (dated by TCRdb to the early 2020s). The study in broad terms: Because TCR sequencing was done on bulk RNA from unsorted whole blood, the alpha and beta chains could not be paired.

General findings and caveats noted by the study authors: VDJdb matching was skewed toward anti-spike CD8 responses and likely underestimated virus-specific expansions, missing private and CD4 specificities.

There are a few counts of this clonotype. Its antigen has not been determined. Qualities for individual bases were not recorded, and no much larger clone is one base off. This was a case-control study nested in a cohort of healthcare workers in London, UK, who had nasopharyngeal swab PCR tests and blood samples taken every week. Between 23 and 31 March 2020, the week of the UK lockdown, healthcare workers were enrolled and then followed up weekly for as long as 16 weeks. Libraries came from 5' RACE. The data were produced on a NextSeq 500. Unique molecular identifiers were attached to individual cDNA molecules in the TCR library protocol so that sequencing error and PCR bias could be corrected. TCR alpha and beta chains were both sequenced, and the abundances of alpha and beta sequences in each sample were closely correlated with each other. The authors' pipeline ran thus. Decombinator V4 was used to annotate TCR sequences for V gene, J gene and CDR3. TCRs were defined as expanded if a significant change between any two time points was detected under a Poisson model with p below 0.0001. TCR abundances were normalised to the total number of TCRs sequenced in each sample and reported as counts per million. MAIT TCRs were defined by TRAV1-2 paired with TRAJ12, TRAJ20 or TRAJ33, and iNKT TCRs by TRAV10 paired with TRAJ18. VDJdb, accessed 1 November 2021, was searched for CMV, EBV and SARS-CoV-2 annotated TCRs, excluding TCRs annotated for multiple antigens. TCRdb reprocessed the public reads (quality trimming at Q25 with fastp, clone calling with MiXCR) and kept in-frame beta chains. Each entry merges the rows of one CDR3 protein and shows their most common DNA and genes. The V and J calls shown here were made by TCRdb, not taken from the authors' results. This sample is represented by more than 25,000 distinct CDR3 sequences; roughly 4.7% of them were singletons. The ten largest clones capture around 6.3% of the sample.

The CDR3 holds 12 amino acids from the cysteine to the phenylalanine. Only the CDR3 part of the read is kept: 36 bases, read in frame from the first base. The trim is 7 bases for V and 6 bases for J, with a gap of 12 bases between the germline ends. The germline V gene encodes CDR1 MNHNY and CDR2 SVGAGI (reference sequence). This sequence originates from an adult who was a healthcare worker with PCR-confirmed SARS-CoV-2 infection or an uninfected control (not recorded which). The source material was whole blood. This chain joins TRBV6-6 to TRBJ1-2; there is no confident call for the D gene. At the DNA level, the sequence is TGTGCCAGCAATGATCAACCCCATGGCTACACCTTC. Its translation is CASNDQPHGYTF.